This T cell receptor (beta chain) was sequenced during a study of blood T cell repertoires in COVID-19. As for the study in general: Specimens from acute and convalescent COVID-19 originated in the United States, Italy and Spain. Sources were T cells, B-cell-depleted T cells, or PBMCs; the material itself was cDNA or gDNA.

Measured with immunoSEQ multiplex PCR; TCRdb has only the in-frame clones, and not every one. The sample contains approximately 87,000 clones, roughly 91% of which appear only once. The germline CDR1 and CDR2 sequences are MNHEY and SMNVEV (reference sequence). This CDR3 comprises 15 residues. Losses at the gene ends were 10 bases for V and 2 bases for J; bases not matched to a gene: 14. This clone was recorded a few times. This sequence originates from a man between 65 and 85 years old with active or convalescent COVID-19. The chain couples TRBV27 to TRBJ2-7; 7 nucleotides align to TRBD2. What was sequenced was peripheral blood. Here the CDR3 DNA reads TGTGCCACCAATCCCCGCGGGAGAGGGACCTACGAGCAGTACTTC. Protein: CATNPRGRGTYEQYF.